This T cell receptor (beta chain) was sequenced during a study of blood T cell repertoires in COVID-19. Looking at the study overall: Spain, Italy and the United States supplied samples that represented acute and convalescent COVID-19.

Sequencing was performed with immunoSEQ multiplex PCR; in TCRdb, only in-frame clones are kept and a portion is missing. The table includes around 190,000 clones, about 88% detected once. This CDR3 is built from 16 residues. V shed 3 bases, J shed 3 bases, and the junction held 9 bases outside the gene matches. Germline V gene data show CDR1 as MNHEY and CDR2 as SMNVEV (reference sequence). Sequencing input: peripheral blood. The chain uses TRBV27 and TRBJ2-7, with 9 positions matching TRBD1. The source is a woman at least 80 years old with acute or convalescent COVID-19. The CDR3 sequence is CASSLGPGQGYYEQYF. The DNA for the CDR3 is TGTGCCAGCAGTTTGGGTCCGGGACAGGGCTACTACGAGCAGTACTTC.